This TCR beta chain appears in the sequencing data of a study of regulatory T cells in long-lasting Graves disease. Across the study: Prior antithyroid drug treatment in newly diagnosed Graves' patients lasted under 3 months.

Indicated time point: newly diagnosed GD, antithyroid drugs for less than 3 months. Isolated PBMC RNA provided the starting material for the TCR library. A volume of 8.5 to 10 milliliters of peripheral blood was collected in EDTA tubes. This clonotype was detected a few times. Investigators prepared the TCR beta libraries by applying iRepertoire HTBI primers and Arm-PCR of CDR3 regions. TCRdb reanalysed the multiplex PCR reads using MiXCR and keeps one entry per CDR3 protein. The data show around 320,000 distinct CDR3 sequences, roughly 17% seen once. The same sample was also used in a study of T cells in Graves' hyperthyroidism and ophthalmopathy. That investigation notes: Lactation, pregnancy, other autoimmune disease or uncontrolled infection led to exclusion of patients. Ophthalmopathy was identified by the model a median approximately 6.9 months ahead of onset.

The source is a man in his forties with Graves disease. The starting material was peripheral blood mononuclear cells (PBMCs), obtained at new diagnosis, from a patient treated with antithyroid drugs.

The CDR3 DNA is TGTGCCAGCAGTGAATATTCAGTCGCTAACATGAACACTGAAGCTTTCTTT. Encoded protein: CASSEYSVANMNTEAFF. The chain links TRBV25-1 to TRBJ1-1, with unresolved D. The germline CDR1 and CDR2 sequences are MGHDK and SYGVNS. V gave up 0 bases and J gave up 0 bases, with 14 bases separating them. This CDR3 comprises 17 residues.